One and the same sample provided the 4 T cell receptor beta chains below, sequenced in a study of lymphopenia after photon versus proton radiotherapy. Only in-frame clones appear in the TCRdb table, and some are missing; sequencing was by immunoSEQ multiplex PCR. The repertoire holds over 10,000 clones, with 88% as singletons. Sample: peripheral blood, taken from a patient treated with photon-based radiotherapy. These receptors were collected from a man in his sixties with pancreatic cancer.

This chain links TRBV7-6 with TRBJ1-6, with D tentatively TRBD1 (5 bases). Trimming took 1 base from V and 9 from J, leaving 22 bases between them. Germline V gives CDR1 SGHVS, CDR2 FNYEAQ. The CDR3 extends over 18 amino acids. The CDR3 loop is CASSLVPDTHGGFSPLHF. The CDR3 DNA follows: TGTGCCAGCAGCTTAGTCCCGGACACCCACGGCGGTTTTTCACCCCTCCACTTT.

This sequence joins TRBV2 and TRBJ2-6, with 9 bases lining up with TRBD1. This CDR3 region has 15 residues. V trimming: 9 bases; J trimming: 0 bases; junction bases outside the gene matches: 3. The V gene's germline CDR1 is SNHLY and CDR2 FYNNEI. The CDR3 region has the DNA TGTGCCAGAGGGACAGGGTACTCTGGGGCCAACGTCCTGACTTTC. Translation: CARGTGYSGANVLTF.

This clone was counted only a few times. The V call is TRBV7-9, the J call TRBJ1-3; D is undetermined. Germline V gives CDR1 SEHNR, CDR2 FQNEAQ (reference sequence). There are 14 residues in the CDR3. The V end was cut by 3 bases, the J end by 3 bases, with 9 bases between. For the CDR3, the DNA is TGTGCCAGCAGCTTTTCCGGTTTTGGAAACACCATATATTTT. This codes for CASSFSGFGNTIYF.

This sequence joins TRBV13 and TRBJ2-7; possible D gene TRBD2, 6 bases. The CDR3 is 14 amino acids. Germline values: CDR1 PRHDT, CDR2 FYEKMQ (reference sequence). V lost 4 bases and J lost 4, with 14 bases in between. The CDR3 coding sequence is TGTGCCAGCAGCTCGTTAGCGGACACTTACGAGCAGTACTTC. Residues: CASSSLADTYEQYF.